One sample yielded the 10 T cell receptor beta chains listed below, sequenced in a study of cytomegalovirus exposure and HLA in healthy donors. It was with 60 Vbeta and 13 Jbeta primers that the PCR ran. Sequenced by immunoSEQ multiplex PCR; TCRdb stores in-frame clones only, minus some. Of around 140,000 clones listed, 75% to 85% are singletons. What was sequenced was PBMCs. These receptors were taken from a man aged 35 to 55 in good health and CMV-seronegative.

This clone was counted only a few times. V gene TRBV29-1 combines with J gene TRBJ1-1; D may be TRBD1 (6 bases). CDR1 and CDR2 (germline): SQVTM, ANQGSEA. Trimming took off 4 bases at V and 5 bases at J, with 14 bases between the two ends. The CDR3 totals 13 residues. CDR3 sequence reads: CSVVGGVRTEAFF. Here the CDR3 DNA reads TGCAGCGTTGTAGGGGGGGTGAGAACTGAAGCTTTCTTT.

CDR3 sequence: CASSREGGDQPQHF. The CDR3 region has the DNA TGTGCCAGTAGTAGAGAGGGGGGGGATCAGCCCCAGCATTTT. The chain links TRBV19 to TRBJ1-5, with D perhaps TRBD1 (6 bases). The CDR3 length is 14 residues. The germline CDR1 and CDR2 sequences are LNHDA and SQIVND (reference sequence). V lost 4 bases to trimming and J lost 5 bases, with 12 bases between them.

The table lists this clone with a count of one. This chain connects TRBV15 to TRBJ2-5; 14 bases match TRBD2. From germline, CDR1 is LNHNV and CDR2 YYDKDF (reference sequence). V lost 4 bases to trimming and J lost 1 base; unmatched junction nucleotides: 8. This CDR3 spans 18 amino acids. In nucleotides, the CDR3 is TGTGCCACCAGCACCGGGACTAGCGGGGGCGTCCCCCAAGAGACCCAGTACTTC. This encodes CATSTGTSGGVPQETQYF. Full variable domain (remainder filled in from reference TRBV15 and TRBJ2-5): DAMVIQNPRYQVTQFGKPVTLSCSQTLNHNVMYWYQQKSSQAPKLLFHYYDKDFNNEADTPDNFQSRRPNTSFCFLDIRSPGLGDTAMYLCATSTGTSGGVPQETQYFGPGTRLLVL.

In its sample, this clone was seen once. The CDR3 coding sequence is TGTGCCAGCAGCCAGCCACAGGGTGCAATAACTGAAGCTTTCTTT. Residues: CASSQPQGAITEAFF. The chain combines TRBV9 with TRBJ1-1; the D gene is possibly TRBD1 (6 bases). Trimming cost V 4 bases and J 5 bases, with 18 bases left between them. CDR1 is SGDLS, CDR2 YYNGEE, per germline. CDR3 length equals 15 residues.

This chain links TRBV10-1 with TRBJ2-7; no reliable D call. Trimming took off 0 bases at V and 8 bases at J, with 11 bases between the two ends. The CDR3 is made up of 13 amino acids. CDR1 WNHNN and CDR2 SYGVQD come from the germline V gene (reference sequence). The CDR3 loop is CASSESSVSQQYF. CDR3 DNA sequence: TGCGCCAGCAGTGAGTCTTCGGTATCGCAGCAGTACTTC.

In this sample, this clone turned up a few times. V is TRBV9 and J is TRBJ1-2; D possibly corresponds to TRBD1 (5 bases). V lost 2 bases and J lost 2, with 10 bases in between. The CDR3 has 14 amino acids. Germline V gene lookup returns CDR1 SGDLS and CDR2 YYNGEE. The CDR3 bases are TGTGCCAGCAGCGTCGACAGAGCGAACTATGGCTACACCTTC. It specifies CASSVDRANYGYTF.

The J gene is TRBJ2-1, the V gene TRBV7-8; a weak D match, TRBD2 (6 bases). With 0 bases removed from V and 3 bases from J, the gap between germline ends came to 12 bases. The CDR3 runs to 16 residues. The germline CDR1 and CDR2 sequences are SGHVS and FQNEAQ. The CDR3 DNA is TGTGCCAGCAGCTTAGCTGCGGGGCCCGACTACAATGAGCAGTTCTTC. Protein: CASSLAAGPDYNEQFF.

This clone came up once. This rearrangement joins TRBV7-9 to TRBJ2-7; perhaps TRBD1 as D (6 bases). This CDR3 comprises 15 residues. The germline gives CDR1 SEHNR, CDR2 FQNEAQ (reference sequence). The V gene lost 3 bases and the J gene lost 3 bases, with 15 bases spanning the gap. CDR3 nucleotides: TGTGCCAGCAGCTTTCCCGGACAGACGGACTACGAGCAGTACTTC. Translation gives CASSFPGQTDYEQYF.

This clone was detected only a few times. This chain joins TRBV19 and TRBJ1-5; tentatively, D is TRBD1 (5 bases). In germline, CDR1 is LNHDA, CDR2 SQIVND (reference sequence). This CDR3 is built from 14 residues. Trimming cost V 1 base and J 6 bases, with 10 bases left between them. The CDR3 is CASSIVGGVQPQHF. CDR3 DNA: TGTGCCAGTAGTATAGTTGGAGGGGTTCAGCCCCAGCATTTT.

The chain couples TRBV18 to TRBJ2-2, with 8 bases identical to TRBD2. The CDR3 has 14 amino acids. V shed 4 bases, J shed 6 bases, and the junction held 4 bases outside the gene matches. CDR1 is KGHSH and CDR2 is LQKENI in the germline V gene. CDR3 region: CASSQSGGAGELFF. The CDR3 coding sequence is TGTGCCAGCTCACAAAGCGGGGGCGCCGGGGAGCTGTTTTTT.